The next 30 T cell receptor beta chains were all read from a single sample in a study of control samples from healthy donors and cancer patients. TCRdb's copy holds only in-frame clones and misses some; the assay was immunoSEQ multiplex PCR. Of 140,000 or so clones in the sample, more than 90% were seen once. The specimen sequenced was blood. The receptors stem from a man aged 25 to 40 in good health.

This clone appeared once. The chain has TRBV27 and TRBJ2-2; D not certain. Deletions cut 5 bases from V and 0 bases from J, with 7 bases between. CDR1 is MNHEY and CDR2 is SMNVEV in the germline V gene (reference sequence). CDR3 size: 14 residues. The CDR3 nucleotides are TGTGCCAGCAGTCCCGGAACGAACACCGGGGAGCTGTTTTTT. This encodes CASSPGTNTGELFF.

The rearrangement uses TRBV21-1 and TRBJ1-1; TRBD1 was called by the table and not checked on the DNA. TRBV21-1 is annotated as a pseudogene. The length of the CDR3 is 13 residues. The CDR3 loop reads CASLHRGDTEAFF. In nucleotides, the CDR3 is TGTGCCAGCTTACACAGGGGGGACACTGAAGCTTTCTTT.

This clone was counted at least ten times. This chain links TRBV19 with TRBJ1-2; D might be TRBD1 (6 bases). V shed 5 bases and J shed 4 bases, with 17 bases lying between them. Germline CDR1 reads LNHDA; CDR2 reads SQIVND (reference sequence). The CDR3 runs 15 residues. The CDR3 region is CASSVPGHPSYGYTF. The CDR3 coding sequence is TGTGCCAGTAGTGTACCGGGACACCCTTCCTATGGCTACACCTTC.

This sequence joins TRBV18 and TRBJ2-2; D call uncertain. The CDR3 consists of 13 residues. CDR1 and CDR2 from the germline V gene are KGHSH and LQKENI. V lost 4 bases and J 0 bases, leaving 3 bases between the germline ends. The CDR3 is CASSLTNTGELFF. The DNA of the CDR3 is TGTGCCAGCTCACTCACGAACACCGGGGAGCTGTTTTTT.

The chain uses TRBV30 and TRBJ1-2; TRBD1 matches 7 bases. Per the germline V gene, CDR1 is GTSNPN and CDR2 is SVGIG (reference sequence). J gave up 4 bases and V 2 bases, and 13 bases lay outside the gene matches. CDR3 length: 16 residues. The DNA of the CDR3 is TGTGCCTGGAGTATTGACAGGGTGTTAAGAAGCTATGGCTACACCTTC. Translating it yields CAWSIDRVLRSYGYTF.

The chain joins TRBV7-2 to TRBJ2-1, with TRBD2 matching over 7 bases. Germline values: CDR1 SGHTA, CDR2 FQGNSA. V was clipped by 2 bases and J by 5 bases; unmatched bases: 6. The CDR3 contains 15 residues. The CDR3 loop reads CASSLSWGGNNEQFF. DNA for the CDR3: TGTGCCAGCAGCTTAAGTTGGGGGGGGAACAATGAGCAGTTCTTC.

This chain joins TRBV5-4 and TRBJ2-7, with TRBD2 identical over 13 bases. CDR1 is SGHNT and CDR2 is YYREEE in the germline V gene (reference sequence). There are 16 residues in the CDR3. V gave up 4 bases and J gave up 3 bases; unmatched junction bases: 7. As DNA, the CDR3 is TGTGCCAGCAGCATCGGACTAGCGGGGGATATCTACGAGCAGTACTTC. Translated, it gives CASSIGLAGDIYEQYF. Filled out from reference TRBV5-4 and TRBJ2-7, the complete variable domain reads ETGVTQSPTHLIKTRGQQVTLRCSSQSGHNTVSWYQQALGQGPQFIFQYYREEENGRGNFPPRFSGLQFPNYSSELNVNALELDDSALYLCASSIGLAGDIYEQYFGPGTRLTVT.

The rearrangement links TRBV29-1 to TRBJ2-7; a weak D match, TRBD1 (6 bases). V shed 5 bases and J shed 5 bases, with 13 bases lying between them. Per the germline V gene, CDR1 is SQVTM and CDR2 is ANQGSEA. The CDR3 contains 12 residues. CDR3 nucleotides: TGCAGCGTTTACAGGGATGGGCACGAGCAGTACTTC. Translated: CSVYRDGHEQYF.

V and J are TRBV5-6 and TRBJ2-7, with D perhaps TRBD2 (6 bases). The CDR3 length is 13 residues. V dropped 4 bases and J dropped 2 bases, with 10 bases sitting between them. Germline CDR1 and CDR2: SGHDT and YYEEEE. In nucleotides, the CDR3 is TGTGCCAGCAGCCGGGACTCAACCTACGAGCAGTACTTC. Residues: CASSRDSTYEQYF.

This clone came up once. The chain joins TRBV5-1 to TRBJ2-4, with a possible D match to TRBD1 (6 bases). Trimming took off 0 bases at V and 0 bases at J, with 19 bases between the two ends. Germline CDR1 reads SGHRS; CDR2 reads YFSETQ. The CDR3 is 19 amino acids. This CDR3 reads CASSLATSTGQLAKNIQYF. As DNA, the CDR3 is TGCGCCAGCAGCTTGGCCACTTCGACGGGACAACTAGCCAAAAACATTCAGTACTTC.

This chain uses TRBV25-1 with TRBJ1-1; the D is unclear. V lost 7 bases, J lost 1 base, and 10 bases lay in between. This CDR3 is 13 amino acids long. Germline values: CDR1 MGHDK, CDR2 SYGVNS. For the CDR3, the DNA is TGTGCCAGCACCCAAGGCGGGAACACTGAAGCTTTCTTT. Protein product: CASTQGGNTEAFF. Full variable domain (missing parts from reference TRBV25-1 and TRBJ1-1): EADIYQTPRYLVIGTGKKITLECSQTMGHDKMYWYQQDPGMELHLIHYSYGVNSTEKGDLSSESTVSRIRTEHFPLTLESARPSHTSQYLCASTQGGNTEAFFGQGTRLTVV.

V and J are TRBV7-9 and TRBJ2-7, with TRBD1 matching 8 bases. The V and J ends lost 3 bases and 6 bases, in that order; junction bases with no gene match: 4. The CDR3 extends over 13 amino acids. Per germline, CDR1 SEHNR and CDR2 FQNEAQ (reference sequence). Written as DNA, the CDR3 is TGTGCCAGCAGCTTGGACAGGGTTGGCGAGCAGTACTTC. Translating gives CASSLDRVGEQYF.

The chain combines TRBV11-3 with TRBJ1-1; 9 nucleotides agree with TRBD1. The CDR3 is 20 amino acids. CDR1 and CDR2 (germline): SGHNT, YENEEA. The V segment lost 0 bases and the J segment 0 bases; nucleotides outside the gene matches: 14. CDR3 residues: CASSLEGQGKLGAVNTEAFF. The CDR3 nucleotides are TGTGCCAGCAGCTTAGAGGGACAGGGCAAGTTGGGGGCGGTGAACACTGAAGCTTTCTTT.

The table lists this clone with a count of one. CDR3 sequence (DNA): TGTGCCAGCAGCGTAGGACAGGGGCTCTATGGCTACACCTTC. Translation: CASSVGQGLYGYTF. The V and J genes are TRBV9 and TRBJ1-2, with TRBD1 matching over 8 bases. Looked up from germline, CDR1 is SGDLS and CDR2 is YYNGEE. V dropped 0 bases and J dropped 4; count of bases not matched to a gene: 2. The CDR3 extends over 14 amino acids.

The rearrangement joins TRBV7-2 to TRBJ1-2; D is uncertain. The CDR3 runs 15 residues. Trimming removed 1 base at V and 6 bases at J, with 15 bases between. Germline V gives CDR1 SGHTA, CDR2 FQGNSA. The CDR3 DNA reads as TGTGCCAGCAGCTTAGTGGGCCGGAGAAACGATGGCTACACCTTC. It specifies CASSLVGRRNDGYTF.

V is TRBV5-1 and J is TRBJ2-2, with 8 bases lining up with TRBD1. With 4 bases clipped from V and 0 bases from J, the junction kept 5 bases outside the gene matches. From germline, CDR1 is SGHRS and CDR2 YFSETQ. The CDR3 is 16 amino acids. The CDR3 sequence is CASSTNRGSNTGELFF. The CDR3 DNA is TGCGCCAGCAGCACAAACAGGGGGTCGAACACCGGGGAGCTGTTTTTT. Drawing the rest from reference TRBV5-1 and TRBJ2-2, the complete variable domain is KAGVTQTPRYLIKTRGQQVTLSCSPISGHRSVSWYQQTPGQGLQFLFEYFSETQRNKGNFPGRFSGRQFSNSRSEMNVSTLELGDSALYLCASSTNRGSNTGELFFGEGSRLTVL.

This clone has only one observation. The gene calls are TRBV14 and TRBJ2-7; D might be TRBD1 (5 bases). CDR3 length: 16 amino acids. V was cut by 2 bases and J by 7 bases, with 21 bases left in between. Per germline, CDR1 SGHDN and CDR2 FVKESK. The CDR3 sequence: CASSQLQGPYPHEQYF. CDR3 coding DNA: TGTGCCAGCAGCCAACTTCAGGGTCCTTATCCCCATGAGCAGTACTTC.

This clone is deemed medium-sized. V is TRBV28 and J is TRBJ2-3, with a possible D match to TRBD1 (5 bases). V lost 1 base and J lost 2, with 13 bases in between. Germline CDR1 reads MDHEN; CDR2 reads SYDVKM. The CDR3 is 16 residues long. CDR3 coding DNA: TGTGCCAGCAGTTTATTGGCCGGACAAAACACAGATACGCAGTATTTT. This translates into CASSLLAGQNTDTQYF.

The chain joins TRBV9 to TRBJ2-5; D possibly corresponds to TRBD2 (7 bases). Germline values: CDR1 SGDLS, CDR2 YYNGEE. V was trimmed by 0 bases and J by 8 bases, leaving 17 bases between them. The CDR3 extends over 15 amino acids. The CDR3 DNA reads TGTGCCAGCAGCGTAGGGGCGGGGGCGTCGTTAACCCAGTACTTC. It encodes CASSVGAGASLTQYF.

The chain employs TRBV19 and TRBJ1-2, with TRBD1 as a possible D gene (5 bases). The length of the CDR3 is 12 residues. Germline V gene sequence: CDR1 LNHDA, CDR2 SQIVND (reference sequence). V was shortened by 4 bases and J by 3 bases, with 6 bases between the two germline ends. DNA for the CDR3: TGTGCCAGTAGTACGGGGGACTATGGCTACACCTTC. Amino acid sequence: CASSTGDYGYTF.

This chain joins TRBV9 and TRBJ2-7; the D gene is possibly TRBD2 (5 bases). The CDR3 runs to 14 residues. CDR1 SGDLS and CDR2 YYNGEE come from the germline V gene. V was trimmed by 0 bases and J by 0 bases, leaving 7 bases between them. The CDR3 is CASSVGSGSYEQYF. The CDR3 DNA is TGTGCCAGCAGCGTAGGGAGCGGCTCCTACGAGCAGTACTTC.

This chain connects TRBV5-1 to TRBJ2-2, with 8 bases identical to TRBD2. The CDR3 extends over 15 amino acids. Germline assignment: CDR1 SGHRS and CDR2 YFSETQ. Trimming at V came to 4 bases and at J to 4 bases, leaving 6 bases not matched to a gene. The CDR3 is CASSPGLAGTGELFF. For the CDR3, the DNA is TGCGCCAGCAGCCCGGGTCTAGCGGGCACCGGGGAGCTGTTTTTT.

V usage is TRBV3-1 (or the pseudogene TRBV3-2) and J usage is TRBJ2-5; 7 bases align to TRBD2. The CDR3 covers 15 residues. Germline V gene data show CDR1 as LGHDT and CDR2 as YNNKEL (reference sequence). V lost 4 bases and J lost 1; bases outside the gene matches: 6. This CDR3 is CASSLRTRGQETQYF. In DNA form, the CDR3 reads TGTGCCAGCAGCCTAAGGACTAGAGGCCAAGAGACCCAGTACTTC.

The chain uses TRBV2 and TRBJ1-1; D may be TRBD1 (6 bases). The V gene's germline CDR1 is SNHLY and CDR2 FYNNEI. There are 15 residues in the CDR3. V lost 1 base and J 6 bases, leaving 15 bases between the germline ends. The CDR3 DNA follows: TGTGCCAGCAGTGAAGTCGTAGGGGGAGGGTCTGAAGCTTTCTTT. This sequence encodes CASSEVVGGGSEAFF.

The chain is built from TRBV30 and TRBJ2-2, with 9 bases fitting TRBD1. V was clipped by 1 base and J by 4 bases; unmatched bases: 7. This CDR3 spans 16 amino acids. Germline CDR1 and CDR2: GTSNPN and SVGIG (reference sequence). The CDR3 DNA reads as TGTGCCTGGAGTGCGGACAGGGGTGGGGGCACCGGGGAGCTGTTTTTT. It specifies CAWSADRGGGTGELFF.

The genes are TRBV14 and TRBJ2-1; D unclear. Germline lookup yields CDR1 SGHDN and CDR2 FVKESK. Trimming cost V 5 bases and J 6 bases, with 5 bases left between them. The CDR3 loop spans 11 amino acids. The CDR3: CASSVSNEQFF. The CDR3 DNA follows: TGTGCCAGCAGCGTTTCCAATGAGCAGTTCTTC. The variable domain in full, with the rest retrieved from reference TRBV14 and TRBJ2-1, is EAGVTQFPSHSVIEKGQTVTLRCDPISGHDNLYWYRRVMGKEIKFLLHFVKESKQDESGMPNNRFLAERTGGTYSTLKVQPAELEDSGVYFCASSVSNEQFFGPGTRLTVL.

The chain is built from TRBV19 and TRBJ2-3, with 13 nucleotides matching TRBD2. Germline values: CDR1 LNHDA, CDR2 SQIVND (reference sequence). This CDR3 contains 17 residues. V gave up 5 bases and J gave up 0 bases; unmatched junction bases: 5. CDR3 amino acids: CASSPGLAGPSTDTQYF. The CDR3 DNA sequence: TGTGCCAGTAGTCCGGGACTAGCGGGGCCTAGCACAGATACGCAGTATTTT.

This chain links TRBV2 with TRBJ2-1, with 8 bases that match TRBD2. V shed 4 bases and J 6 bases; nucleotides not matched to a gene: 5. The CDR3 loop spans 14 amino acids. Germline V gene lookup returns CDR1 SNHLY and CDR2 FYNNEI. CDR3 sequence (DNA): TGTGCCAGCAGTGTCGGGACTAGGTCCAATGAGCAGTTCTTC. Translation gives CASSVGTRSNEQFF.

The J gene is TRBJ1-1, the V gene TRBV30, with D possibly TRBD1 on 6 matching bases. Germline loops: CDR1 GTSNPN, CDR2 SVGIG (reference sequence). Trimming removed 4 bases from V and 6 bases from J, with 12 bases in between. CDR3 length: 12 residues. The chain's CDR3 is CAWIGRGAEAFF. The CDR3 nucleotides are TGTGCCTGGATCGGCAGGGGAGCTGAAGCTTTCTTT.

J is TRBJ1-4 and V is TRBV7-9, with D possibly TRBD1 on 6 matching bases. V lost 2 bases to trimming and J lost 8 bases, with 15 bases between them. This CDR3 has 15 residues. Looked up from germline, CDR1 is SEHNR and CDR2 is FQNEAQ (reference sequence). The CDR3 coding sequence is TGTGCCAGCAGCTTACTAAGACAGGCGGGCGAAAAACTGTTTTTT. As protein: CASSLLRQAGEKLFF.